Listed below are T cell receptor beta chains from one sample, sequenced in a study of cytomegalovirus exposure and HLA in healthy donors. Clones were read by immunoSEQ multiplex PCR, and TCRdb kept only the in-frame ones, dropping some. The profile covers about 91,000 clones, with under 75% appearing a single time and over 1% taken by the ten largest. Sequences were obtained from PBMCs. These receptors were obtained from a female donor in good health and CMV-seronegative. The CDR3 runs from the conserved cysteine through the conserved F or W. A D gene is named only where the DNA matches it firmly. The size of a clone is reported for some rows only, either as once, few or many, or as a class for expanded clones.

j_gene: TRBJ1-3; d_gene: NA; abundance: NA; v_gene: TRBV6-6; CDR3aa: CASSFPGSGNTIYF; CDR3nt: TGTGCCAGCAGTTTCCCGGGGTCTGGAAACACCATATATTTT
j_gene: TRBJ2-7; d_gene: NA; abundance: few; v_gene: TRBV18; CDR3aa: CASSPFRDSASYEQYF; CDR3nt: TGTGCCAGCTCACCCTTCAGGGACTCAGCCAGCTACGAGCAGTACTTC
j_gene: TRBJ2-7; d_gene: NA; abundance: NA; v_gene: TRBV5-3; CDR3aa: CARSLVVPTLSEYF; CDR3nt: TGTGCCAGAAGCTTGGTAGTCCCAACTCTCTCGGAGTACTTC
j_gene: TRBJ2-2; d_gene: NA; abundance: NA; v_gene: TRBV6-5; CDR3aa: CASSYSLASNTGELFF; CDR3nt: TGTGCCAGCAGTTACTCACTAGCTTCGAACACCGGGGAGCTGTTTTTT
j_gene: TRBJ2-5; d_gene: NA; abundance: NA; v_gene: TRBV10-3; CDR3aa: CAISESAETQYF; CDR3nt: TGTGCCATCAGTGAGTCGGCAGAGACCCAGTACTTC
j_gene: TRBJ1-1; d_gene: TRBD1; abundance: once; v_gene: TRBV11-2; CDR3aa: CASSLVRGSFTEAFF; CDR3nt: TGTGCCAGCAGCTTAGTCAGGGGGTCGTTCACTGAAGCTTTCTTT
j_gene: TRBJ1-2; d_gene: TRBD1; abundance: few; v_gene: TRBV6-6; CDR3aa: CASSTPPGQGDGYTF; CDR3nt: TGTGCCAGCAGTACCCCCCCGGGACAGGGGGATGGCTACACCTTC
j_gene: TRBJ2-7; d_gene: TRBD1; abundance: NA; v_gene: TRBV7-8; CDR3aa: CASSLTGTGSYEQYF; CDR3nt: TGTGCCAGCAGCCTAACCGGGACAGGGAGTTACGAGCAGTACTTC
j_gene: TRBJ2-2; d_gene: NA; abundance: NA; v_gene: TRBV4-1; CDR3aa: CASSPTPPGELFF; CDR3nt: TGCGCCAGCAGCCCCACACCCCCCGGGGAGCTGTTTTTT
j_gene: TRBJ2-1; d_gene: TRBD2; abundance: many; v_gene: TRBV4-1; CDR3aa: CASSQVSSGYNEQFF; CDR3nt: TGCGCCAGCAGCCAAGTTTCTAGCGGGTACAATGAGCAGTTCTTC
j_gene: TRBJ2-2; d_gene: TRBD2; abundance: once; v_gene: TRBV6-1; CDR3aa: CASSERRTSIGELFF; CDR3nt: TGTGCCAGCAGTGAAAGGAGGACTAGCATCGGGGAGCTGTTTTTT
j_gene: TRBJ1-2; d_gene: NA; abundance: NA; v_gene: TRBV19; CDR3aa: CASSWLGGNYGYTF; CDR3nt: TGTGCCAGTAGTTGGCTCGGCGGGAACTATGGCTACACCTTC
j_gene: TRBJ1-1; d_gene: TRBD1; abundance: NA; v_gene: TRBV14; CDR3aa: CASSHSRGQGNTEAFF; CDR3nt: TGTGCCAGCAGCCACAGCCGCGGACAGGGGAACACTGAAGCTTTCTTT
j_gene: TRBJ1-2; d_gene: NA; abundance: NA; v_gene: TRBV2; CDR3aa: CASSGATPNYGYTF; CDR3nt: TGTGCCAGCAGCGGAGCCACCCCCAACTATGGCTACACCTTC
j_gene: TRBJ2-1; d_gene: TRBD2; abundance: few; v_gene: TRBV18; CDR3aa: CASSPSGRASNEQFF; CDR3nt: TGTGCCAGCTCACCAAGCGGGAGGGCCTCCAATGAGCAGTTCTTC
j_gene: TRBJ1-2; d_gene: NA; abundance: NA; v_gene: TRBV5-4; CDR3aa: CASSLEGEGYTF; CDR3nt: TGTGCCAGCAGCTTGGAGGGAGAGGGCTACACCTTC
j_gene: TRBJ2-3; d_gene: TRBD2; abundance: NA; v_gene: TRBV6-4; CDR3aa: CASSTSGGASDTQYF; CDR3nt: TGTGCCAGCAGTACTAGCGGGGGGGCGTCAGATACGCAGTATTTT
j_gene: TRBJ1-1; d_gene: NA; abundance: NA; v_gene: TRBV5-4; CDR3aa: CASSFGGALNTEAFF; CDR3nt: TGTGCCAGCAGCTTTGGAGGGGCCCTTAACACTGAAGCTTTCTTT
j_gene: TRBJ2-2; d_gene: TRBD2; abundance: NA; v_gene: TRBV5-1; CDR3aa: CASSLEGSGVNTGELFF; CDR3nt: TGCGCCAGCAGCTTGGAAGGTAGCGGGGTGAACACCGGGGAGCTGTTTTTT
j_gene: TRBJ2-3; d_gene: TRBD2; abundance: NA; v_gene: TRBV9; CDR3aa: CASSELAGVEDTQYF; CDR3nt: TGTGCCAGCAGCGAACTAGCGGGAGTGGAAGATACGCAGTATTTT
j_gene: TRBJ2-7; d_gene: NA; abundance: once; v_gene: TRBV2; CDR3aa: CASRIREAAYEQYF; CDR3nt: TGTGCCAGCAGGATTAGGGAGGCCGCCTACGAGCAGTACTTC
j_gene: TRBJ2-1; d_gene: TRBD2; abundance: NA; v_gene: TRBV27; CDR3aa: CASSPTPTGLAEFF; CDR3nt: TGTGCCAGCAGTCCTACCCCCACCGGACTAGCAGAGTTCTTC
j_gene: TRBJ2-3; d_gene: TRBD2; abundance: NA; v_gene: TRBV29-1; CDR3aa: CSAGLAGTDTQYF; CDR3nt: TGCAGCGCCGGACTAGCCGGCACAGATACGCAGTATTTT
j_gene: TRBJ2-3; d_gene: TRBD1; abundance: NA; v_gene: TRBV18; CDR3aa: CASSPLDRADTQYF; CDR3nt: TGTGCCAGCTCACCACTCGACAGGGCAGATACGCAGTATTTT
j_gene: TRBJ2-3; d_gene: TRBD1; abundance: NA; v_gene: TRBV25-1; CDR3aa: CATLGTGVMDTQYF; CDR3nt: TGTGCCACCCTTGGGACAGGGGTCATGGATACGCAGTATTTT
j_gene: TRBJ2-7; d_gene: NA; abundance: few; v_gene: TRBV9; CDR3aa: CASSVGSENYEQYF; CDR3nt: TGTGCCAGCAGCGTAGGATCCGAGAACTACGAGCAGTACTTC
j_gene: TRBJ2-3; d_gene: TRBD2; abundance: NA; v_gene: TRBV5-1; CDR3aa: CASSSGLAGDTQYF; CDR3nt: TGCGCCAGCAGCTCTGGACTAGCAGGAGATACGCAGTATTTT
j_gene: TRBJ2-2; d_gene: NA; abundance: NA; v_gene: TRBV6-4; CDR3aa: CASSDSSTGELFF; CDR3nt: TGTGCCAGCAGTGACTCGAGCACCGGGGAGCTGTTTTTT
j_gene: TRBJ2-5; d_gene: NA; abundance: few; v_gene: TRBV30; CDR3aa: CACSKGGRETQYF; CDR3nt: TGTGCCTGCTCGAAGGGGGGGCGAGAGACCCAGTACTTC
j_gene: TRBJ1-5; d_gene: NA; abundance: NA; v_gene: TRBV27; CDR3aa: CASSPINRVYQPQHF; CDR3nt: TGTGCCAGCAGTCCCATTAACAGGGTTTACCAGCCCCAGCATTTT
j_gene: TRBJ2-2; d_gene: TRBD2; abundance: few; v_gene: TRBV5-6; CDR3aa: CASSFTSGGDTGELFF; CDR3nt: TGTGCCAGCAGCTTCACTAGCGGGGGAGACACCGGGGAGCTGTTTTTT
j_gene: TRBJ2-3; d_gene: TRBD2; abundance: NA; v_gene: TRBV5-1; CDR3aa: CASSFELAGGHNTDTQYF; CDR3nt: TGCGCCAGCAGCTTCGAATTAGCGGGGGGTCACAACACAGATACGCAGTATTTT
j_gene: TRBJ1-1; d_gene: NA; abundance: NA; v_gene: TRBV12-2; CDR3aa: CASRLAGFLTGLGNTEAFF; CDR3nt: TGTGCAAGTCGCTTAGCGGGGTTCCTAACAGGCCTCGGGAACACTGAAGCTTTCTTT
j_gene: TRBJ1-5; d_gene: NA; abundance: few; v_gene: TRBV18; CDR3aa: CASSPGQPNQPQHF; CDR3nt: TGTGCCAGCTCACCAGGACAGCCGAATCAGCCCCAGCATTTT
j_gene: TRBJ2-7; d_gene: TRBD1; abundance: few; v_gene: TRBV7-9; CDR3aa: CATRGQRDEQYF; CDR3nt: TGTGCCACTAGGGGGCAGAGGGACGAGCAGTACTTC
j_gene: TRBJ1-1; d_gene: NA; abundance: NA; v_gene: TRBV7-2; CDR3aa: CASSFLGVMNTEAFF; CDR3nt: TGTGCCAGCAGCTTCCTAGGTGTTATGAACACTGAAGCTTTCTTT
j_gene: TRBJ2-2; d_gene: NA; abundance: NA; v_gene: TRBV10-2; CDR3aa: CASRLAGAGELFF; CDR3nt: TGCGCCAGCAGGCTAGCTGGGGCCGGGGAGCTGTTTTTT
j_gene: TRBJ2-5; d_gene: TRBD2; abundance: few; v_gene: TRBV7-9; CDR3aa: CASSLVVGGAGETQYF; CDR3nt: TGTGCCAGCAGCTTAGTGGTCGGGGGGGCCGGAGAGACCCAGTACTTC
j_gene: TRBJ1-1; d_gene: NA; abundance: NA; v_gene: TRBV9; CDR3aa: CASSVAVNTEAFF; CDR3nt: TGTGCCAGCAGCGTAGCAGTGAACACTGAAGCTTTCTTT
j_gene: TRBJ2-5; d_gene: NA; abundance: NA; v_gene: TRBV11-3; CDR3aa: CASGLRGQETQYF; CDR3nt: TGTGCCAGCGGTCTAAGAGGCCAAGAGACCCAGTACTTC
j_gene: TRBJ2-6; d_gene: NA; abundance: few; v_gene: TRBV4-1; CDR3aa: CASSQDRGTLSSGANVLTF; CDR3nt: TGCGCCAGCAGCCAAGATCGGGGGACTCTCAGCTCTGGGGCCAACGTCCTGACTTTC
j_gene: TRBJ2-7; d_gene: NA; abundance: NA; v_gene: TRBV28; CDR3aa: CASSLMSYEQYF; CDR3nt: TGTGCCAGCAGTTTAATGTCTTACGAGCAGTACTTC
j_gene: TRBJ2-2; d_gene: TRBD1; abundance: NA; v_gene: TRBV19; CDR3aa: CASSGDRGMVGELFF; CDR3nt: TGTGCCAGTAGTGGGGACAGGGGAATGGTCGGGGAGCTGTTTTTT
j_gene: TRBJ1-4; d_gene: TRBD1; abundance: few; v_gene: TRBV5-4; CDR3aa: CASSPDRGLNEKLFF; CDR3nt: TGTGCCAGCAGCCCGGACAGGGGGCTAAATGAAAAACTGTTTTTT
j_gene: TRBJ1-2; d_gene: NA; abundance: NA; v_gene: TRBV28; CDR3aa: CASSLRGSGNYGYTF; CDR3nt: TGTGCCAGCAGTTTACGAGGGTCCGGTAACTATGGCTACACCTTC
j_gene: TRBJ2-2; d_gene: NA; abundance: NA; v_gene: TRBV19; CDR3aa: CASSKPASQTGELFF; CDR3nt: TGTGCCAGTAGCAAGCCAGCTAGCCAAACCGGGGAGCTGTTTTTT
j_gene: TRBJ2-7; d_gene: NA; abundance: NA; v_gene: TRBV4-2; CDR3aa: CASSQDSVEQYF; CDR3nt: TGTGCCAGCAGCCAAGATTCCGTCGAGCAGTACTTC
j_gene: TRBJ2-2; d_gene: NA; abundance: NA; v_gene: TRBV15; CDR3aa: CATSRGGNTGELFF; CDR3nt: TGTGCCACCAGCAGAGGAGGGAACACCGGGGAGCTGTTTTTT
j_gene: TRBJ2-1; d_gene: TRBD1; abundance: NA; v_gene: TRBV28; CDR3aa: CASSLLRLRDSHNEQFF; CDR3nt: TGTGCCAGCAGTTTATTGCGGCTCAGGGACAGCCACAATGAGCAGTTCTTC
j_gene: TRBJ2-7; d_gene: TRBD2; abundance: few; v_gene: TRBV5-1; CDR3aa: CASSLGLAVEGEQYF; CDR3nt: TGCGCCAGCAGCCTGGGACTAGCGGTTGAGGGTGAACAGTACTTC
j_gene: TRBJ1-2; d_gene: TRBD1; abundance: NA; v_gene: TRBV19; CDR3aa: CASEDRGRSYGYTF; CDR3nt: TGTGCCAGTGAGGACAGGGGACGCTCATATGGCTACACCTTC
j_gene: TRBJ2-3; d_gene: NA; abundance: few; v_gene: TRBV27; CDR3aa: CASSSTSTDTQYF; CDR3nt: TGTGCCAGCAGTTCCACTAGCACAGATACGCAGTATTTT
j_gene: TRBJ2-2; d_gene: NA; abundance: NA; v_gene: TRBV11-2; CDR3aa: CASSQTGTGELFF; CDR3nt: TGTGCCAGCAGCCAAACAGGGACCGGGGAGCTGTTTTTT
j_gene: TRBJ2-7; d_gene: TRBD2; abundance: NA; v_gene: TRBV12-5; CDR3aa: CASGLRTSGYSYEQYF; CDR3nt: TGTGCTAGTGGTTTACGGACTAGCGGGTACTCCTACGAGCAGTACTTC
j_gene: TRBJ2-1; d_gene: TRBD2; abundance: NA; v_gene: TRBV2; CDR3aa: CASSAGLAGVPEQFF; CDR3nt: TGTGCCAGCAGTGCGGGACTAGCGGGGGTACCCGAGCAGTTCTTC